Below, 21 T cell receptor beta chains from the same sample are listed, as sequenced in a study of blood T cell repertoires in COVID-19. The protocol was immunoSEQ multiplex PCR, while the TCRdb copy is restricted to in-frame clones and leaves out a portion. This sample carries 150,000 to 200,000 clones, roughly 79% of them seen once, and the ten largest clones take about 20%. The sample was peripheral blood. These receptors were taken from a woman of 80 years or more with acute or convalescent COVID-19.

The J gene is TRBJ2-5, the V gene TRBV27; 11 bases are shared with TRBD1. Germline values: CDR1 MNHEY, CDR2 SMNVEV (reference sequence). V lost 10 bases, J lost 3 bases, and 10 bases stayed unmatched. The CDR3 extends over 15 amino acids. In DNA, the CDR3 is TGTGCCACTTCTAGGGACAGGGGGTCGGAAGAGACCCAGTACTTC. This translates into CATSRDRGSEETQYF.

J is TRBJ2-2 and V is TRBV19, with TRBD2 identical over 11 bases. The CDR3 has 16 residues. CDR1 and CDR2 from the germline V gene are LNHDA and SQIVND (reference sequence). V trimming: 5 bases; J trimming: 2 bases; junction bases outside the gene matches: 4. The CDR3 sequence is CASSARLAGNTGELFF. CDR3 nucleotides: TGTGCCAGTAGTGCCCGACTAGCGGGAAACACCGGGGAGCTGTTTTTT.

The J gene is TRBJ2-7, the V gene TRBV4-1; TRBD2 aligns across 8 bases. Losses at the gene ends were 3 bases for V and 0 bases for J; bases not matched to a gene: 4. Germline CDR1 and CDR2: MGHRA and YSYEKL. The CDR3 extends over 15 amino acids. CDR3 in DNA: TGCGCCAGCAGCCATTCCGGGACTAGCTCCTACGAGCAGTACTTC. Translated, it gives CASSHSGTSSYEQYF.

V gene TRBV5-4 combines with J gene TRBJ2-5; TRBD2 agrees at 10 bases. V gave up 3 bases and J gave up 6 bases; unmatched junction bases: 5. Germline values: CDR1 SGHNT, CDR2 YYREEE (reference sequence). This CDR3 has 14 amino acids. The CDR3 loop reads CASSWSGREQTQYF. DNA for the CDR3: TGTGCCAGCAGCTGGAGCGGGAGGGAACAGACCCAGTACTTC.

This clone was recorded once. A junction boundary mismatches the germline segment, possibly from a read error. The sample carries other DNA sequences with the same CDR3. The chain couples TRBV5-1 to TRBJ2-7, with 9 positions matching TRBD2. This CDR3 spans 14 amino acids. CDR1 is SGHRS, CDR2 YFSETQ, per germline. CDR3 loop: CASSFSGTSYEQYF. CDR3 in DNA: TGCGCCAGCAGTTTTTCCGGGACTAGCTACGAGCAGTATTTC.

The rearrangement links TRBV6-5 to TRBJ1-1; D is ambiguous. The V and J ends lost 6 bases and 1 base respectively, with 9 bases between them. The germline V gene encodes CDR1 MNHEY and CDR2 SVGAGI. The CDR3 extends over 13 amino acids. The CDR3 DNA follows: TGTGCCAGCAGGGACTCAGAGAACACTGAAGCTTTCTTT. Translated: CASRDSENTEAFF.

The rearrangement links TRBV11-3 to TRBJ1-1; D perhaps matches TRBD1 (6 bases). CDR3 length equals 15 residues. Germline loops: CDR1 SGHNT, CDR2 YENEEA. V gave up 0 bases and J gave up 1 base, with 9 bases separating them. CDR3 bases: TGTGCCAGCAGCTTAGATGGACAGTCGAACACTGAAGCTTTCTTT. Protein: CASSLDGQSNTEAFF. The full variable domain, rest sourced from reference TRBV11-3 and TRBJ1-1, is EAGVVQSPRYKIIEKKQPVAFWCNPISGHNTLYWYLQNLGQGPELLIRYENEEAVDDSQLPKDRFSAERLKGVDSTLKIQPAELGDSAVYLCASSLDGQSNTEAFFGQGTRLTVV.

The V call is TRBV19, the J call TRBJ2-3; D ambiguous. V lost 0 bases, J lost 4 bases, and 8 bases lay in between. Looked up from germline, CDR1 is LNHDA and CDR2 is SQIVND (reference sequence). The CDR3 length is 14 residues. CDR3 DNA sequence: TGTGCCAGTAGTATAGATCACCCGGCAGATACGCAGTATTTT. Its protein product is CASSIDHPADTQYF.

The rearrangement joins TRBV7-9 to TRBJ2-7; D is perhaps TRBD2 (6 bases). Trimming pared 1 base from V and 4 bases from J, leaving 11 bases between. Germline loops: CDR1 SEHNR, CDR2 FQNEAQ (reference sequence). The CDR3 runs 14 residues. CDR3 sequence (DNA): TGTGCCAGCAGCTTAGTAGGACTAAGGTACGAGCAGTACTTC. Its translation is CASSLVGLRYEQYF.

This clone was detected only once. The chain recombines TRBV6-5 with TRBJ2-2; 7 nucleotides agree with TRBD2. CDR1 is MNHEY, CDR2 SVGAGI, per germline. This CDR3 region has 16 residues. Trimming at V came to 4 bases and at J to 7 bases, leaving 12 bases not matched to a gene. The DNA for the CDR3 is TGTGCCAGCAGTTCCCTCTTGGGAGGGCAGGGCGGGGAGCTGTTTTTT. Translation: CASSSLLGGQGGELFF.

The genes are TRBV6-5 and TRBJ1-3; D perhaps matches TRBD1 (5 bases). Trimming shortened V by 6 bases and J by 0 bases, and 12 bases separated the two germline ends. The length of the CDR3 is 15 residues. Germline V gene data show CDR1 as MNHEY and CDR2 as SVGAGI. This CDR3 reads CASSGGRSSGNTIYF. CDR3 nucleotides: TGTGCCAGCAGCGGGGGACGCAGCTCTGGAAACACCATATATTTT.

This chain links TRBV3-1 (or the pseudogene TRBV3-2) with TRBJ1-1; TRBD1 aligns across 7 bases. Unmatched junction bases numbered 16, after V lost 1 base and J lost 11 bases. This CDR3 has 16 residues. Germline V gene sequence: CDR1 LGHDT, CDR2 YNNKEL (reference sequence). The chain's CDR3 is CASSQGVDRAPPRAFF. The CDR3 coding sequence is TGTGCCAGCAGCCAAGGAGTCGACAGGGCCCCCCCACGGGCTTTCTTT.

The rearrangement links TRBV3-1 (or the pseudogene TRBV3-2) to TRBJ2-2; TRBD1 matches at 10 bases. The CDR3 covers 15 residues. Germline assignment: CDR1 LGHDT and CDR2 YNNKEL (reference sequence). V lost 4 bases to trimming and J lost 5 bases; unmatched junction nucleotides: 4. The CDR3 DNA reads TGTGCCAGCAGCCTTCCGGGACAGGGGACCGGGGAGCTGTTTTTT. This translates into CASSLPGQGTGELFF.

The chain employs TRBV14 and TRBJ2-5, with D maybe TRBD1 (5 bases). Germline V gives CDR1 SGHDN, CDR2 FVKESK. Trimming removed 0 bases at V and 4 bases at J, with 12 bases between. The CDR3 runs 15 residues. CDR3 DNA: TGTGCCAGCAGCCAAGATAAAGGGGTGGCAGAGACCCAGTACTTC. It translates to CASSQDKGVAETQYF. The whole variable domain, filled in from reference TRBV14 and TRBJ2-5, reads EAGVTQFPSHSVIEKGQTVTLRCDPISGHDNLYWYRRVMGKEIKFLLHFVKESKQDESGMPNNRFLAERTGGTYSTLKVQPAELEDSGVYFCASSQDKGVAETQYFGPGTRLLVL.

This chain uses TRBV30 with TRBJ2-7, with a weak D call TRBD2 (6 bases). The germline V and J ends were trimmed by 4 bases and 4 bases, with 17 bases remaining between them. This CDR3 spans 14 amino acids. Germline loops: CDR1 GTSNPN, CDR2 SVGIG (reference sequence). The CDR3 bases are TGTGCCTGGACTCTGGGACTCCCGGAGTACGAGCAGTACTTC. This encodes CAWTLGLPEYEQYF. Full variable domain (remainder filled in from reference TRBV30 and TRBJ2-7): SQTIHQWPATLVQPVGSPLSLECTVEGTSNPNLYWYRQAAGRGLQLLFYSVGIGQISSEVPQNLSASRPQDRQFILSSKKLLLSDSGFYLCAWTLGLPEYEQYFGPGTRLTVT.

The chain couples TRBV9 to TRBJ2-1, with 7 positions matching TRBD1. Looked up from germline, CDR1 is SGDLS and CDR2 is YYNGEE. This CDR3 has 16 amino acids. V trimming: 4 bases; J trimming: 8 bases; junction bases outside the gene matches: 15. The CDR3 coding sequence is TGTGCCAGCAGCCCCTGGGCGACAGGGAGCATGTATGAGCAGTTCTTC. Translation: CASSPWATGSMYEQFF.

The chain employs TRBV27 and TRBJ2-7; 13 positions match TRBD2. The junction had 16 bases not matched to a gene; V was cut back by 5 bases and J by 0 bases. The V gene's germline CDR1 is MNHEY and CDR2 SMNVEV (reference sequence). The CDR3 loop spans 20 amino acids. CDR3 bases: TGTGCCAGCAGTATCAGGGGGGGGAGACTAGCGGGAGGAAGCTCCTACGAGCAGTACTTC. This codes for CASSIRGGRLAGGSSYEQYF.

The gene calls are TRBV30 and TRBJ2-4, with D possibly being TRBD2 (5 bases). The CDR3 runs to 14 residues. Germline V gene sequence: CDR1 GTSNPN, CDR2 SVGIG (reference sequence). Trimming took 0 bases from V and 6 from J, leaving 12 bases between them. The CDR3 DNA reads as TGTGCCTGGAGTGTACTAGGGCAGACAAACATTCAGTACTTC. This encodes CAWSVLGQTNIQYF.

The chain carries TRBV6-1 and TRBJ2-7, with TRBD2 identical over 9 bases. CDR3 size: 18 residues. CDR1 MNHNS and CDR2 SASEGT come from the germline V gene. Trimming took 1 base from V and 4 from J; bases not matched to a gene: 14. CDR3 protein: CASSEGEGSAGGPYEQYF. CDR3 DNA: TGTGCCAGCAGTGAAGGGGAAGGGTCGGCGGGAGGGCCTTACGAGCAGTACTTC.

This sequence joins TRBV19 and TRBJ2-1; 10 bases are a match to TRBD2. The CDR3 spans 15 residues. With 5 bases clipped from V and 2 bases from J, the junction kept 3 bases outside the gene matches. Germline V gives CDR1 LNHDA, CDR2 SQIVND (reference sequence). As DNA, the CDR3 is TGTGCCAGTAGTCTCCTAGCGGGGGCCTACAATGAGCAGTTCTTC. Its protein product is CASSLLAGAYNEQFF. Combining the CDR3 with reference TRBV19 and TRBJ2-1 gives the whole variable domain DGGITQSPKYLFRKEGQNVTLSCEQNLNHDAMYWYRQDPGQGLRLIYYSQIVNDFQKGDIAEGYSVSREKKESFPLTVTSAQKNPTAFYLCASSLLAGAYNEQFFGPGTRLTVL.

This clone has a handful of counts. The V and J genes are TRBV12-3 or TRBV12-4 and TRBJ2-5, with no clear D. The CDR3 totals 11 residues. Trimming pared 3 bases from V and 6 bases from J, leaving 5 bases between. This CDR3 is CASSFGQTQYF. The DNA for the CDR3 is TGTGCCAGCAGTTTCGGTCAGACCCAGTACTTC.